This TCR beta chain was recovered during a study of blood T cells in healthy people across ages. This CDR3 has 13 amino acids. Germline CDR1 and CDR2: SGHAT and FQNNGV. V was clipped by 7 bases and J by 7 bases; unmatched bases: 9. Together with a sample-barcoded 5' primer, a J-beta primer mix was included in a second PCR lasting roughly 6 to 12 cycles. In TCRdb, the 5' RACE reads were re-called with MiXCR into one record per CDR3 protein. The top ten clones hold under 20% of a sample with hundreds of thousands of distinct CDR3 sequences, roughly 44% of them seen once. The source of this sequence is a man between 60 and 75 years old in good health. Specimen: blood. The chain carries TRBV11-2 and TRBJ1-2, with 7 bases fitting TRBD1. CDR3 protein: CASNYRQGGGYTF. Written as DNA, the CDR3 is TGTGCCAGCAACTATCGACAGGGAGGTGGCTACACCTTC.